The clone carrying this T cell receptor (beta chain) has just one count. The data are from a study of blood T cell repertoires in COVID-19. Produced via immunoSEQ multiplex PCR; TCRdb's table is partial and in-frame only. The sample carries about 160,000 clones, about 92% recorded once. V lost 1 base, J lost 1 base, and 13 bases lay in between. CDR1 and CDR2 (germline): SGHDN, FVKESK. CDR3 length equals 16 residues. The specimen sequenced was peripheral blood. The rearrangement uses TRBV14 and TRBJ2-5; D is perhaps TRBD2 (5 bases). This clonotype was obtained from a man aged 25-40 years with COVID-19, enrolled during active disease. CDR3 residues: CASSQGLGAGQETQYF. In nucleotides, the CDR3 is TGTGCCAGCAGCCAAGGTCTTGGCGCGGGCCAAGAGACCCAGTACTTC.